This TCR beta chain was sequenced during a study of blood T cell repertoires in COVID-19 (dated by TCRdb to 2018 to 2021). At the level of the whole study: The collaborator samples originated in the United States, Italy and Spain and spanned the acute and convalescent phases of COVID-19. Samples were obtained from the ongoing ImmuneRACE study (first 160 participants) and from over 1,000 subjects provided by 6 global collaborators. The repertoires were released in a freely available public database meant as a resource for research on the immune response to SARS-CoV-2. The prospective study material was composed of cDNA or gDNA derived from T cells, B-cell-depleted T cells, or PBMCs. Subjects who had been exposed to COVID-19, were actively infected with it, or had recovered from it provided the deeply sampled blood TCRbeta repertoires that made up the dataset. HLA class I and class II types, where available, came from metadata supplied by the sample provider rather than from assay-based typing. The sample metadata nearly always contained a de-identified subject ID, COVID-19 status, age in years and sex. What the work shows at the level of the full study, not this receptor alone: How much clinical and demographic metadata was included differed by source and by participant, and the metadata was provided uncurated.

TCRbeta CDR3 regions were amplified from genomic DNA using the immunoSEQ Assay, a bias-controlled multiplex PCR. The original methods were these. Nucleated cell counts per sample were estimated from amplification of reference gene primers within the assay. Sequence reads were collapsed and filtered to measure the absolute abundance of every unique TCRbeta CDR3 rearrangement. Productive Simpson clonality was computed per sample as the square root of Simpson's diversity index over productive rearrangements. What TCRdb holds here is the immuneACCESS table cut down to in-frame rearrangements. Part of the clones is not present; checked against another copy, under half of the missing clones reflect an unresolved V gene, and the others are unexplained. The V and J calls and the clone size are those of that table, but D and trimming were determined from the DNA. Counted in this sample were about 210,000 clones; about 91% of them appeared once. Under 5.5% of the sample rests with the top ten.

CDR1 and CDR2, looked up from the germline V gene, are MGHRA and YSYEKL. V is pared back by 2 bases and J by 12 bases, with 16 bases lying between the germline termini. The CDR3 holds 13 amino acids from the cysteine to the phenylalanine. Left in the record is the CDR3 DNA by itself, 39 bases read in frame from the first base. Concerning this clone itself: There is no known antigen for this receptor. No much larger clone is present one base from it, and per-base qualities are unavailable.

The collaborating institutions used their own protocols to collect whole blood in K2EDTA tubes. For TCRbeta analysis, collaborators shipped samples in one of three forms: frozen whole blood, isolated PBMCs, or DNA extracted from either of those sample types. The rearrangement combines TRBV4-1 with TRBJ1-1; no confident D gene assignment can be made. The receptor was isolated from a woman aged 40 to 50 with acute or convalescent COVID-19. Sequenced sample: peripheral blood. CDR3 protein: CASSQLGSHLTFF. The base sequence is TGCGCCAGCAGCCAATTGGGCAGCCATTTGACTTTCTTT.